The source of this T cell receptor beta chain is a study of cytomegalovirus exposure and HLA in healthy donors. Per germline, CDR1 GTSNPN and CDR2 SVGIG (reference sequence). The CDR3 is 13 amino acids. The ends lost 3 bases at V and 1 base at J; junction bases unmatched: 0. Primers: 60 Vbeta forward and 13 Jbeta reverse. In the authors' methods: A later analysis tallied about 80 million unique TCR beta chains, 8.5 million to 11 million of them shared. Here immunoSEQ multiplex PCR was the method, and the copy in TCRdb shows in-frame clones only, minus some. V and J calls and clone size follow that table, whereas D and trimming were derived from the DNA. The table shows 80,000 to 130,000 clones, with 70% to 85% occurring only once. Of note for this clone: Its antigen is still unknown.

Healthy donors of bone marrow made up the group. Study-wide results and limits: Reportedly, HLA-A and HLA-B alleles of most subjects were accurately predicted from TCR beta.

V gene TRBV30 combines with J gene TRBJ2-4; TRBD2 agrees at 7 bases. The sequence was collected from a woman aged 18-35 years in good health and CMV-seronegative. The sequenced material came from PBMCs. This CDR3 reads CAWSGRAKNIQYF. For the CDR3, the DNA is TGTGCCTGGAGCGGGAGGGCCAAAAACATTCAGTACTTC.